The rows below give T cell receptor beta chains drawn from one sample of a study of T-cell memory formation after mild COVID-19. TCRdb reprocessed the 5' RACE reads via MiXCR and lists one record per CDR3 protein. Of some 600,000 distinct CDR3 sequences listed, approximately 15% were seen once; the top ten hold less than 10%. Sequenced: PBMCs or a T cell subset sorted from them (not recorded which). Receptors were obtained from an adult woman who had mild COVID-19 (a few samples of this study predate the infection). Cell type and time point are not known. CDR3s leave out the opening cysteine and the closing phenylalanine or tryptophan. The D gene is left open where the match is weak. Clone size is shown for a subset of rows, as once, few, many or a class of expanded clone.

clone size	D gene	V gene	CDR3 protein
few	-	TRBV27	ASSLSAGNNYGYT
-	-	TRBV3-1	ASSRNFGGTEAF
-	-	TRBV7-9	ASSYEYTEAF
few	-	TRBV7-9	ASSPRLGETQY
-	-	TRBV7-3	ASSLTQVGEGYT
-	TRBD2	TRBV4-1	ASSQGTSGDPGELF
few	-	TRBV4-1	ASSHRATTDTQY
-	-	TRBV7-3	ASSPRFGGEQY
-	TRBD2	TRBV7-9	ASSLGGLAGDAEQY
-	-	TRBV19	ASSIARAVYTEAF
many	-	TRBV4-2	ASSHNTGSSYNEQF
many	-	TRBV20-1	SARNPGHPHGYT
-	TRBD2	TRBV7-3	ASSSLGLAGDTQY
few	-	TRBV6-1	ASSEQGNIQY
few	-	TRBV7-9	ASSPDERVRIQY
-	-	TRBV6-5	ASSYSGVDDETQY
-	TRBD2	TRBV5-1	ASSLVGASGADTQY
-	TRBD1	TRBV5-6	ASSLVGDSQETQY
-	TRBD1	TRBV7-9	ASSYPGQHYLNYGYT
few	-	TRBV4-3	ASSQETGVLYNEQF
-	-	TRBV12-3/TRBV12-4	ASTYSSGELF
-	-	TRBV7-8	ASTLYDDRGAGELF
-	-	TRBV5-1	ASSVSWGTTGDSPLH
few	-	TRBV18	ASSEISGFYNEQF
-	-	TRBV2	ASSELAASYNEQF
few	-	TRBV5-1	ASSSPPPHVSSYNEQF
-	-	TRBV4-2	ASSPDGWDTGELF
few	-	TRBV4-1	ASSQPQAKNIQY
few	-	TRBV7-2	ASSGGISYNEQF
few	-	TRBV6-2/TRBV6-3	ASFYSLNQPQH
few	TRBD1	TRBV12-3/TRBV12-4	ASRPAVSRGDTEAF
few	-	TRBV24-1	ATSDPGVWTDTQY
few	-	TRBV29-1	SAEANTGELF
many	-	TRBV24-1	ATSFGTGNQPQH
few	TRBD2	TRBV5-1	ASRLIDLSGRSYNEQF
-	TRBD2	TRBV7-2	ASSLGGRAVSYEQY
few	-	TRBV11-3	ASSTPPGTGNTGELF
-	TRBD1	TRBV12-3/TRBV12-4	ASSSKTGAHYGYT
-	-	TRBV7-6	ASRKTANTGELF